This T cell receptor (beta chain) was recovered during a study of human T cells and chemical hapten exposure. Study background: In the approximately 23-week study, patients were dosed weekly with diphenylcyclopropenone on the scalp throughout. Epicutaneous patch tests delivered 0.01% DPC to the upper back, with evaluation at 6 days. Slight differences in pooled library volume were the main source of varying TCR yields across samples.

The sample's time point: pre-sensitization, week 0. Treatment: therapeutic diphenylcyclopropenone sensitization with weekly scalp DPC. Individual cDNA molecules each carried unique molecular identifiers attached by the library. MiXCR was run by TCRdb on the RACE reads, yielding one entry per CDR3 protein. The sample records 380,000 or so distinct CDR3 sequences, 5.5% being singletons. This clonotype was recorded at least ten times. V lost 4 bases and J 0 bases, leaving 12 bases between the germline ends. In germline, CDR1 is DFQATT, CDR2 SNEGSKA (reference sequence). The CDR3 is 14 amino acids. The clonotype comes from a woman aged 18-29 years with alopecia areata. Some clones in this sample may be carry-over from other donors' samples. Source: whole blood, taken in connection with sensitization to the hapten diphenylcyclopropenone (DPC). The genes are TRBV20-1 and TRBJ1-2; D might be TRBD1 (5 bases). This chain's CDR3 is CSAKPRDPNYGYTF. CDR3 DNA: TGCAGTGCTAAACCCAGGGATCCTAACTATGGCTACACCTTC.